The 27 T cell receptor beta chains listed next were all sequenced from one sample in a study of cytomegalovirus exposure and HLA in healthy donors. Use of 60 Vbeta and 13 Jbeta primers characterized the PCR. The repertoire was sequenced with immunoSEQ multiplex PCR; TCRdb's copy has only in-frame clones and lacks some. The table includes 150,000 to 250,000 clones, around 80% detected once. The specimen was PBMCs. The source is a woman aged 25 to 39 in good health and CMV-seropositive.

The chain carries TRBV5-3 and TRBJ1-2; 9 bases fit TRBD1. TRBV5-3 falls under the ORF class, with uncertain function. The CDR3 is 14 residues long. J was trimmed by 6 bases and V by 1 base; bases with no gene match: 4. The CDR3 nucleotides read TGTGCCAGAAGCTTGTGCAGGACAGGGGATGGCTACACCTTC. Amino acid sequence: CARSLCRTGDGYTF.

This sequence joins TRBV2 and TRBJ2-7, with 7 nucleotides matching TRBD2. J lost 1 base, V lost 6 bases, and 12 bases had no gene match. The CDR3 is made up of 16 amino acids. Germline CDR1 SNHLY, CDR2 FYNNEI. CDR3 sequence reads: CASSDLGREISYEQYF. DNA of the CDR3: TGTGCCAGCAGCGACCTGGGGAGGGAAATTTCCTACGAGCAGTACTTC.

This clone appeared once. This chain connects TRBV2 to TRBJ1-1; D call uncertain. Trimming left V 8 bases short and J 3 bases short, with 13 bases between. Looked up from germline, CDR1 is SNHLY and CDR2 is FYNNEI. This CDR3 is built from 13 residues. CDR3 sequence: CASGRERDTEAFF. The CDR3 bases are TGTGCCAGCGGTCGGGAGAGGGACACTGAAGCTTTCTTT.

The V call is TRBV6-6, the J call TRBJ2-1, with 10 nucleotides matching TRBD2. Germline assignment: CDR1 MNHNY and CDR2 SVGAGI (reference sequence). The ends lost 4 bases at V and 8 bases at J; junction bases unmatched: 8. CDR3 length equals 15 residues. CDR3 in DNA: TGTGCCAGCAGTTTTTCCAGCGGGAGGGCCGATGAGCAGTTCTTC. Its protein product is CASSFSSGRADEQFF.

CDR3 protein: CASSSWDRQETQYF. The CDR3 DNA reads as TGTGCCAGCAGTTCCTGGGACAGGCAAGAGACCCAGTACTTC. V is TRBV27 and J is TRBJ2-5; TRBD1 matches at 8 bases. This CDR3 region has 14 residues. Germline V lookup: CDR1 MNHEY, CDR2 SMNVEV (reference sequence). V lost 4 bases, J lost 2 bases, and 3 bases stayed unmatched.

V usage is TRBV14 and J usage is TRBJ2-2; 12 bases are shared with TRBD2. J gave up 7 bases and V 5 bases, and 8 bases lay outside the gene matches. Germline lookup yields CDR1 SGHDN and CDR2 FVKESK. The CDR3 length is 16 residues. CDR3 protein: CASSDETSGSYGELFF. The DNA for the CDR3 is TGTGCCAGCAGCGACGAGACTAGCGGGAGTTACGGGGAGCTGTTTTTT.

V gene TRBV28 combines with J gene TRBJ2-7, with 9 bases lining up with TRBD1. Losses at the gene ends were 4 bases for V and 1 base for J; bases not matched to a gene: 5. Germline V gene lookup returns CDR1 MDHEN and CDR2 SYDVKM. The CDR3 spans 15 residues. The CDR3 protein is CASSSSGQGSYEQYF. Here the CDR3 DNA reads TGTGCCAGCAGTTCCTCGGGACAGGGTTCCTACGAGCAGTACTTC.

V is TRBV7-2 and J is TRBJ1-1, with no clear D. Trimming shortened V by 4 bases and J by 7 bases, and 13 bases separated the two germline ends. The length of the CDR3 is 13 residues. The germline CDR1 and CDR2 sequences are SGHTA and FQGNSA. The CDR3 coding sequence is TGTGCCAGCAGCTACCCCCCACAGATTGAAGCTTTCTTT. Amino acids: CASSYPPQIEAFF.

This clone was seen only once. This chain's CDR3 is CASSPRGGADSYEQYF. The CDR3 DNA sequence: TGTGCCAGCAGCCCTCGCGGAGGGGCGGACTCCTACGAGCAGTACTTC. The chain is built from TRBV11-3 and TRBJ2-7, with D perhaps TRBD2 (6 bases). The CDR3 runs to 16 residues. The V and J ends lost 5 bases and 0 bases respectively, with 17 bases between them. Germline-derived CDR1 and CDR2 are SGHNT and YENEEA.

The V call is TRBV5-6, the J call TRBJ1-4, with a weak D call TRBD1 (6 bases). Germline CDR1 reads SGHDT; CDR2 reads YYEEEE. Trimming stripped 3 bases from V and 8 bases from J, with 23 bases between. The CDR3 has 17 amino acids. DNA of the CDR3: TGTGCCAGCAGCTCCTACAGGGCTGGGCAGGCTGGCGAAAAACTGTTTTTT. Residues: CASSSYRAGQAGEKLFF.

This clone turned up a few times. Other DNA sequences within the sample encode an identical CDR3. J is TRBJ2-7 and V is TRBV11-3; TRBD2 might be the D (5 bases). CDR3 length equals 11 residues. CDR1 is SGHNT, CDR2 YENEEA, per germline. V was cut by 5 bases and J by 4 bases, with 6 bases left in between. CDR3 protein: CASSRGYEQYF. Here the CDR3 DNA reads TGTGCCAGCAGCCGGGGATACGAGCAGTACTTC. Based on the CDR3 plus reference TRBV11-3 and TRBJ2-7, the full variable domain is EAGVVQSPRYKIIEKKQPVAFWCNPISGHNTLYWYLQNLGQGPELLIRYENEEAVDDSQLPKDRFSAERLKGVDSTLKIQPAELGDSAVYLCASSRGYEQYFGPGTRLTVT.

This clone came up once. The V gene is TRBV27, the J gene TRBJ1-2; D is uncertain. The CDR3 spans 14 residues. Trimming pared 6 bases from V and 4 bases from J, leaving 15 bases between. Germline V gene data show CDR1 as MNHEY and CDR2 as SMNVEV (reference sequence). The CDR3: CASRSPIRGYGYTF. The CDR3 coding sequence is TGTGCCAGCAGATCCCCGATTCGGGGCTATGGCTACACCTTC.

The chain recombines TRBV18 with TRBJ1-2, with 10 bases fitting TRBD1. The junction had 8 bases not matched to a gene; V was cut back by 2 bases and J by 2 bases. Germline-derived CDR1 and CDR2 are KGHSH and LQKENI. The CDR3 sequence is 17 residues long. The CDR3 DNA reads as TGTGCCAGCTCACCAAGGGACAGGGGCCAACAGAACTATGGCTACACCTTC. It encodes CASSPRDRGQQNYGYTF.

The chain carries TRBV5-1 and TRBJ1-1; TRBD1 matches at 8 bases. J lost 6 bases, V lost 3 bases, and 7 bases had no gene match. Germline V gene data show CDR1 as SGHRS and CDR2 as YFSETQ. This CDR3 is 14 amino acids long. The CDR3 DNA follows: TGCGCCAGCAGCTCCCAGGGGGCGCGGGCTGAAGCTTTCTTT. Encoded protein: CASSSQGARAEAFF.

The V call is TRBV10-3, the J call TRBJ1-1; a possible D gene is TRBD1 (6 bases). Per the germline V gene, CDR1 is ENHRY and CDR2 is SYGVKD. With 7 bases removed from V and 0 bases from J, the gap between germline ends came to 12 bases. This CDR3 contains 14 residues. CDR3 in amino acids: CAINTQGMNTEAFF. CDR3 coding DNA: TGTGCCATCAATACACAGGGAATGAACACTGAAGCTTTCTTT.

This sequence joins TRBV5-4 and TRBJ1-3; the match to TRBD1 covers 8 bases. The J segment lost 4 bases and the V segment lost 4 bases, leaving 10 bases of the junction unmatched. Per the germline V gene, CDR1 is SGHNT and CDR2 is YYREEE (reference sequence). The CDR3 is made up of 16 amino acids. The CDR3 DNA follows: TGTGCCAGCAGCGCAACAGGGGGGCTAGGGGGAAACACCATATATTTT. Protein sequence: CASSATGGLGGNTIYF.

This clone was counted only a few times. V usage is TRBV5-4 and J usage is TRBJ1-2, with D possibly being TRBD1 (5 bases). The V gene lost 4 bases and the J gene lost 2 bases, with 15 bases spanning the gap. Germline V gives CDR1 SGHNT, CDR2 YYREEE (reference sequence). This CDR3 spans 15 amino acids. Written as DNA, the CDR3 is TGTGCCAGCAGCCTACCCTCGGGGGTAAACTATGGCTACACCTTC. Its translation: CASSLPSGVNYGYTF.

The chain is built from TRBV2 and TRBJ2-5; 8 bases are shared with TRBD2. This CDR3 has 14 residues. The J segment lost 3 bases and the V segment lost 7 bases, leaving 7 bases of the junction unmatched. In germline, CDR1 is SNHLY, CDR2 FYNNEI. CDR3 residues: CASKALADEETQYF. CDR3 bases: TGTGCCAGCAAAGCACTAGCGGACGAAGAGACCCAGTACTTC.

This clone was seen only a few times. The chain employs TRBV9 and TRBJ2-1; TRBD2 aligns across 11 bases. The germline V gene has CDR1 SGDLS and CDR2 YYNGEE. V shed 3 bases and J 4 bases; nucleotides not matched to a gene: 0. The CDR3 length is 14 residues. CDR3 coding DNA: TGTGCCAGCAGCGCTAGCGGGGGGTACAATGAGCAGTTCTTC. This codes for CASSASGGYNEQFF.

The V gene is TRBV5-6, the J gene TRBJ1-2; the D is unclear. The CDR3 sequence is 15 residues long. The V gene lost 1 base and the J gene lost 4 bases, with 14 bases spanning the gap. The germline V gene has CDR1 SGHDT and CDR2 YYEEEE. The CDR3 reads CASSLPPRLVYGYTF. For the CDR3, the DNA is TGTGCCAGCAGCTTGCCCCCCAGGTTGGTCTATGGCTACACCTTC. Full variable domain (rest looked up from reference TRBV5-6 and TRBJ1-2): DAGVTQSPTHLIKTRGQQVTLRCSPKSGHDTVSWYQQALGQGPQFIFQYYEEEERQRGNFPDRFSGHQFPNYSSELNVNALLLGDSALYLCASSLPPRLVYGYTFGSGTRLTVV.

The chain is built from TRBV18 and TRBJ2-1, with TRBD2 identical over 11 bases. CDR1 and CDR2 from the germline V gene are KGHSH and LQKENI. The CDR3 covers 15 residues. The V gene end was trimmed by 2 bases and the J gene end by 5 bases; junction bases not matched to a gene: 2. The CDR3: CASSPGSGRDNEQFF. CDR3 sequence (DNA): TGTGCCAGCTCACCAGGTAGCGGGAGGGACAATGAGCAGTTCTTC.

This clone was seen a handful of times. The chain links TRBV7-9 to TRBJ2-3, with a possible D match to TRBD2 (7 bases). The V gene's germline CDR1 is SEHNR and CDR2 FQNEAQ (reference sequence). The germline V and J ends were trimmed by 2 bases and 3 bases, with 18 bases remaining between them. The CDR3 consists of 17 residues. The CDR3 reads CASSLRGRAIRTDTQYF. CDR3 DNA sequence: TGTGCCAGCAGCTTAAGGGGGAGGGCGATCCGAACAGATACGCAGTATTTT.

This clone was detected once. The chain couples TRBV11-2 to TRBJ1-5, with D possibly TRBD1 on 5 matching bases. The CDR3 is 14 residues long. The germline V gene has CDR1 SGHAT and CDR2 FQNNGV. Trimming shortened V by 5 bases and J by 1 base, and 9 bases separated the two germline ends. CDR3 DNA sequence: TGTGCCAGCAGCCCGGGGGGGAGCAATCAGCCCCAGCATTTT. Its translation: CASSPGGSNQPQHF.

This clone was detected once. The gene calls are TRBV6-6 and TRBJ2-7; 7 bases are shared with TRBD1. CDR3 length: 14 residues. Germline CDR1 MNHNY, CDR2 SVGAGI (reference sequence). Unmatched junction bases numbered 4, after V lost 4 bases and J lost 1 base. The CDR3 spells CASSFPGQSYEQYF. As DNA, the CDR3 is TGTGCCAGCAGTTTCCCGGGACAGTCCTACGAGCAGTACTTC.

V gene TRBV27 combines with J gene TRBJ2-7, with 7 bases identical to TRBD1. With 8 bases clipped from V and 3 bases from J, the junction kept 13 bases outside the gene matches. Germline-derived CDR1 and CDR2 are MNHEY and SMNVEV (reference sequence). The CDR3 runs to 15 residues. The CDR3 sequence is CASSADRDRDYEQYF. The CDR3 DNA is TGTGCCAGCTCCGCGGATCGGGACAGAGACTACGAGCAGTACTTC.

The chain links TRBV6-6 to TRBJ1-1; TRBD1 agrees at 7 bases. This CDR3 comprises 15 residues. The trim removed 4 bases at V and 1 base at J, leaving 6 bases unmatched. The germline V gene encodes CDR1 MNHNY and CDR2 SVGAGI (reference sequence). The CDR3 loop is CASSWGTDGNTEAFF. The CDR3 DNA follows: TGTGCCAGCAGTTGGGGGACAGATGGGAACACTGAAGCTTTCTTT.

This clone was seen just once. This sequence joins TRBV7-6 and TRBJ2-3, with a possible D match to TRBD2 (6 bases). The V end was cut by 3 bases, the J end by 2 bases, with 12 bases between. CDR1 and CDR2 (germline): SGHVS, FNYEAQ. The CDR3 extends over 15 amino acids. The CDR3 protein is CASSFAGRDTDTQYF. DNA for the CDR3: TGTGCCAGCAGCTTCGCGGGACGTGACACAGATACGCAGTATTTT.